This T cell receptor (beta chain) was sequenced in a study of blood T cell repertoires in COVID-19. The overall study: In each case, the material was cDNA or gDNA derived from T cells, B-cell-depleted T cells, or PBMCs.

The ends were cut back, 0 bases at V and 0 bases at J, with 8 bases in the middle. The length of the CDR3 is 15 residues. The germline CDR1 and CDR2 sequences are SGDLS and YYNGEE. Data came from immunoSEQ multiplex PCR; TCRdb stores just in-frame clones and leaves some out. The data contain 140,000 or so clones, roughly three quarters of them singletons. This TCR came from a woman in her 70s with COVID-19, enrolled during active disease. V is TRBV9 and J is TRBJ2-3, with unresolved D. The sample taken for sequencing was peripheral blood. CDR3 protein: CASSVGSISTDTQYF. DNA for the CDR3: TGTGCCAGCAGCGTAGGGAGTATTAGCACAGATACGCAGTATTTT.